The 22 T cell receptor beta chains reported below all come from one sample, sequenced in a study of siplizumab effects on memory and regulatory T cells. Cells from the mixed lymphocyte reaction were cocultured for around six days at 37°C. Their specific antigens are unknown. Produced via immunoSEQ multiplex PCR; TCRdb's table is partial and in-frame only. The sample has more than 9,500 clones; roughly half are singletons. The sample taken for sequencing was CFSE-low (dividing) CD8+ T cells sorted from an allogeneic mixed lymphocyte reaction. These receptors originate from a human donor in good health; the cells came from an allogeneic mixed lymphocyte reaction. Some clones in this sample may be carry-over from other donors' samples.

The chain has TRBV4-1 and TRBJ1-1; D not certain. CDR1 and CDR2 from the germline V gene are MGHRA and YSYEKL. V dropped 3 bases and J dropped 0 bases, with 8 bases sitting between them. CDR3 length equals 14 residues. The CDR3 nucleotides are TGCGCCAGCAGCCAGCAAGGTTTGAACACTGAAGCTTTCTTT. This gives the protein CASSQQGLNTEAFF.

This clone was found many times. The chain is built from TRBV4-1 and TRBJ2-7, with a weak D call TRBD1 (5 bases). V lost 4 bases and J 2 bases, leaving 9 bases between the germline ends. Germline values: CDR1 MGHRA, CDR2 YSYEKL. The CDR3 has 13 residues. The CDR3 sequence: CASSRATAYEQYF. The CDR3 nucleotides are TGCGCCAGCAGCCGAGCGACAGCCTACGAGCAGTACTTC.

The chain recombines TRBV2 with TRBJ1-6, with 7 nucleotides matching TRBD1. Germline V gene data show CDR1 as SNHLY and CDR2 as FYNNEI. The V gene end was trimmed by 6 bases and the J gene end by 9 bases; junction bases not matched to a gene: 8. The CDR3 runs to 14 residues. CDR3 region: CASSGQSGGSPLHF. CDR3 bases: TGTGCCAGCAGCGGACAGTCAGGGGGTTCACCCCTCCACTTT.

In nucleotides, the CDR3 is TGTGCCAGCAGCTTAGTTGGTAGTAATTCACCCCTCCACTTT. It translates to CASSLVGSNSPLHF. The rearrangement links TRBV7-6 to TRBJ1-6; no definite D call. Germline V gives CDR1 SGHVS, CDR2 FNYEAQ. The length of the CDR3 is 14 residues. V was cut by 1 base and J by 6 bases, with 7 bases left in between.

The chain combines TRBV7-9 with TRBJ2-5, with 10 bases lining up with TRBD1. In germline, CDR1 is SEHNR, CDR2 FQNEAQ (reference sequence). The junction had 13 bases not matched to a gene; V was cut back by 5 bases and J by 4 bases. The CDR3 has 17 amino acids. CDR3 amino acids: CASSPLLGQGVVETQYF. The CDR3 nucleotides are TGTGCCAGCAGCCCACTACTCGGACAGGGGGTTGTAGAGACCCAGTACTTC.

This clone rates as medium-sized. The chain couples TRBV4-1 to TRBJ1-2, with 9 bases matching TRBD1. The trim removed 4 bases at V and 4 bases at J, leaving 1 base unmatched. The germline V gene encodes CDR1 MGHRA and CDR2 YSYEKL. CDR3 length: 13 amino acids. The CDR3 loop is CASSLGQGYGYTF. CDR3 coding DNA: TGCGCCAGCAGCCTGGGACAGGGCTATGGCTACACCTTC.

The rearrangement joins TRBV19 to TRBJ2-2; D could derive from TRBD1 or TRBD2 (7 bases each). The CDR3 is made up of 15 amino acids. Trimming removed 5 bases from V and 3 bases from J, with 13 bases in between. Germline V gene lookup returns CDR1 LNHDA and CDR2 SQIVND (reference sequence). The CDR3 bases are TGTGCCAGTAGTTGGGGAGGGGGCCACACCGGGGAGCTGTTTTTT. It is translated as CASSWGGGHTGELFF.

About this clone: A read error may explain this, as a much larger clone is one base away. CDR3 DNA: TGTGCCAGCAGCCCCGCACCTGGCTACGAGCAGTACTTC. This translates into CASSPAPGYEQYF. The V gene is TRBV4-2, the J gene TRBJ2-7, with D unresolved. Trimming pared 4 bases from V and 3 bases from J, leaving 10 bases between. The CDR3 length is 13 residues. CDR1 and CDR2 (germline): LGHNA, YNFKEQ.

Note on this clone: A much bigger clone sits one base away, suggesting this may be a read error. The chain couples TRBV28 to TRBJ1-1; 9 bases are shared with TRBD1. The CDR3 runs to 14 residues. Germline V gene lookup returns CDR1 MDHEN and CDR2 SYDVKM. CDR3 coding DNA: TGTGTCAGCAGCCCCGACAGGGGGTGGACTGAAGCTTTCTTT. It codes for CVSSPDRGWTEAFF.

V usage is TRBV12-5 and J usage is TRBJ2-1; 11 bases match TRBD1. Germline-derived CDR1 and CDR2 are LGHNT and FRNRAP. The CDR3 consists of 16 residues. Trimming cost V 7 bases and J 3 bases; bases outside gene matches: 8. CDR3 nucleotides: TGTGCTAGTGTTCCATTCGGGACAGGGGGCTACAATGAGCAGTTCTTC. Translated: CASVPFGTGGYNEQFF.

V gene TRBV4-2 combines with J gene TRBJ2-5, with D maybe TRBD2 (5 bases). V shed 0 bases and J shed 11 bases, with 22 bases lying between them. The CDR3 runs 16 residues. Germline V CDR1 and CDR2: LGHNA, YNFKEQ. The CDR3 loop is CASSQDLGSRYGEQYF. The CDR3 DNA reads TGTGCCAGCAGCCAAGATTTGGGGTCGAGGTATGGGGAGCAGTACTTC.

There are a few counts of this clone. The CDR3 DNA follows: TGCGCCAGCAGCCAAGTCAGGGGTAGATCAGATACGCAGTATTTT. Translated, it gives CASSQVRGRSDTQYF. The V and J genes are TRBV4-1 and TRBJ2-3, with D tentatively TRBD1 (6 bases). CDR3 size: 15 residues. The V end lost 1 base, the J end lost 4 bases, and 12 bases lay between the germline ends. Looked up from germline, CDR1 is MGHRA and CDR2 is YSYEKL.

The chain joins TRBV5-1 to TRBJ1-2, with 11 bases matching TRBD1. This CDR3 is built from 16 residues. With V trimmed by 4 bases and J by 3 bases, 8 bases remained unmatched. Germline CDR1 is SGHRS and CDR2 is YFSETQ. The CDR3 DNA reads as TGCGCCAGCAGCGAGATTCGGACAGGGGGCCACTATGGCTACACCTTC. Translated, it gives CASSEIRTGGHYGYTF.

The J gene is TRBJ2-1, the V gene TRBV5-4; either TRBD1 or TRBD2 may supply D (5 bases each). Trimming shortened V by 4 bases and J by 7 bases, and 21 bases separated the two germline ends. This CDR3 region has 16 residues. Germline assignment: CDR1 SGHNT and CDR2 YYREEE (reference sequence). CDR3 DNA sequence: TGTGCCAGCAGCGAGGTTCTTGAGGGGTGGGCTAATGAGCAGTTCTTC. Amino acids: CASSEVLEGWANEQFF. The variable domain in full, with the rest retrieved from reference TRBV5-4 and TRBJ2-1, is ETGVTQSPTHLIKTRGQQVTLRCSSQSGHNTVSWYQQALGQGPQFIFQYYREEENGRGNFPPRFSGLQFPNYSSELNVNALELDDSALYLCASSEVLEGWANEQFFGPGTRLTVL.

This clone was found a few times. The gene calls are TRBV19 and TRBJ1-1; D perhaps matches TRBD1 (6 bases). CDR3 size: 12 residues. The V gene's germline CDR1 is LNHDA and CDR2 SQIVND (reference sequence). Trimming removed 7 bases at V and 1 base at J, with 7 bases between. CDR3 nucleotide sequence: TGTGCCAGTACGACAGGGAACACTGAAGCTTTCTTT. It specifies CASTTGNTEAFF. Drawing the rest from reference TRBV19 and TRBJ1-1, the complete variable domain is DGGITQSPKYLFRKEGQNVTLSCEQNLNHDAMYWYRQDPGQGLRLIYYSQIVNDFQKGDIAEGYSVSREKKESFPLTVTSAQKNPTAFYLCASTTGNTEAFFGQGTRLTVV.

This clone was picked up a small number of times. The rearrangement joins TRBV5-1 to TRBJ2-3; D is unclear. This CDR3 is built from 14 residues. Germline CDR1 reads SGHRS; CDR2 reads YFSETQ. Between the trimmed V and J ends, which lost 0 bases and 1 base, there was a span of 6 bases. CDR3 sequence: CASSLELRTDTQYF. The CDR3 nucleotides are TGCGCCAGCAGCTTGGAACTCCGCACAGATACGCAGTATTTT.

The V and J genes are TRBV11-2 and TRBJ2-7, with 8 bases aligning to TRBD2. CDR3 size: 16 residues. The germline CDR1 and CDR2 sequences are SGHAT and FQNNGV. V lost 5 bases to trimming and J lost 2 bases; unmatched junction nucleotides: 11. The CDR3 coding sequence is TGTGCCAGCAGCGAAGAGGGCGGGGGGTCCGCCTACGAGCAGTACTTC. Translation: CASSEEGGGSAYEQYF.

The V and J genes are TRBV11-2 and TRBJ1-1; D may be TRBD1 (5 bases). Germline CDR1 reads SGHAT; CDR2 reads FQNNGV. The length of the CDR3 is 13 residues. V was trimmed by 4 bases and J by 4 bases, leaving 10 bases between them. The CDR3 is CASSSGAGTEAFF. CDR3 coding DNA: TGTGCCAGCAGCTCCGGGGCAGGCACTGAAGCTTTCTTT. The complete variable domain, with remaining parts taken from reference TRBV11-2 and TRBJ1-1, reads EAGVAQSPRYKIIEKRQSVAFWCNPISGHATLYWYQQILGQGPKLLIQFQNNGVVDDSQLPKDRFSAERLKGVDSTLKIQPAKLEDSAVYLCASSSGAGTEAFFGQGTRLTVV.

The rearrangement links TRBV27 to TRBJ2-3; D might be TRBD1 (6 bases). Germline CDR1 reads MNHEY; CDR2 reads SMNVEV (reference sequence). V was clipped by 8 bases and J by 5 bases, with 14 bases between them. CDR3 length: 13 residues. The CDR3 bases are TGTGCCAGCGGCATAGGGGGTTTAGATACGCAGTATTTT. It encodes CASGIGGLDTQYF.

Within the sample, this clone is medium-sized. The chain uses TRBV19 and TRBJ1-1; the match to TRBD1 covers 8 bases. Germline V gene data show CDR1 as LNHDA and CDR2 as SQIVND (reference sequence). V gave up 10 bases and J gave up 1 base; unmatched junction bases: 2. This CDR3 region has 12 residues. The CDR3 nucleotides read TGTGCCACAGGGACAGGGAACACTGAAGCTTTCTTT. This encodes CATGTGNTEAFF.

CDR3 DNA: TGTGCCAGCAGCCCAGCAGGTAGCTCCTACAATGAGCAGTTCTTC. Its translation is CASSPAGSSYNEQFF. This rearrangement joins TRBV7-9 to TRBJ2-1; D is undetermined. CDR3 length: 15 residues. Germline CDR1 is SEHNR and CDR2 is FQNEAQ (reference sequence). V gave up 5 bases and J gave up 0 bases, with 11 bases separating them.

The chain links TRBV10-2 to TRBJ2-5, with D possibly being TRBD1 (7 bases). The CDR3 contains 16 residues. Germline V gene sequence: CDR1 WSHSY, CDR2 SAAADI. Trimming shortened V by 3 bases and J by 1 base, and 15 bases separated the two germline ends. The CDR3 DNA is TGCGCCAGCAGTGACATGGCAGGGGGGATCCAAGAGACCCAGTACTTC. This encodes CASSDMAGGIQETQYF.